This T cell receptor beta chain derives from a study of T-cell reconstitution after alpha-beta-depleted transplantation in children. Germline CDR1 SGHKS, CDR2 YYEKEE (reference sequence). J lost 3 bases, V lost 3 bases, and 3 bases had no gene match. This CDR3 comprises 16 residues. In this sample, this clonotype turned up many times. Its antigen is not known. Notes on the study in general: Several hundred graft clones that had expanded were reportedly the source of alpha-beta T cells about two months after transplant. Hyperexpanded clones declined; after one year, newly produced T cells mostly supplied diversity. From surviving recipient T cells and thymic progenitors came the high day-60 TCRbeta diversity observed in some patients.

Unique molecular identifiers were used in preparing the TCRbeta library. TCRdb analysed the PCR reads with MiXCR anew, one entry per CDR3 protein. The data show 220,000 or so distinct CDR3 sequences, with 7.5% to 9.5% seen just once and 5% to 7% held by the top ten. This receptor was obtained from a male patient under 18 who had a stem cell transplant for acute lymphoblastic leukemia, so the T cells may come from the graft donor. The sequencing here drew on PBMCs, mostly from graft donor cells, taken 180 days after TCRalphabeta/CD19-depleted stem cell transplant. The rearrangement joins TRBV5-5 to TRBJ2-5, with 15 bases aligning to TRBD2. CDR3 residues: CASSYGLAGGEETQYF. Here the CDR3 DNA reads TGTGCCAGCAGCTATGGACTAGCGGGGGGGGAAGAGACCCAGTACTTC.